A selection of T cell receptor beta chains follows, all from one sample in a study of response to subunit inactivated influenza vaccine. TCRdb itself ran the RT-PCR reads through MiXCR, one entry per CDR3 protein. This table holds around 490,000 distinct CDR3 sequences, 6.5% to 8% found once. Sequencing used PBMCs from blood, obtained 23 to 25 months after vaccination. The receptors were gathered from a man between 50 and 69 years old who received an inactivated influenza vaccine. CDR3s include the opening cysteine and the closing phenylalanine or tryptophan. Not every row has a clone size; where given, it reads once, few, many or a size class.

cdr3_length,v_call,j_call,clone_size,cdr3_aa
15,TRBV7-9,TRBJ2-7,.,CASSLLGLETYEQYF
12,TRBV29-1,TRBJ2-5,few,CSVETSGETQYF
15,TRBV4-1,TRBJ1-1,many,CASSQLGQRNTEAFF
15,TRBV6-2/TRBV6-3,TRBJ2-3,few,CASSATGGVLDTQYF
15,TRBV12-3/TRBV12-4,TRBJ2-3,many,CASSRKDSPTDTQYF
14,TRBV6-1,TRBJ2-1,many,CASRGDISYNEQFF
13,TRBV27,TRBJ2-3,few,CASRGRGRDTQYF
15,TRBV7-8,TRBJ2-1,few,CASTPGRERNNEQFF
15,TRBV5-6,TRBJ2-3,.,CASSLGLTAQDTQYF
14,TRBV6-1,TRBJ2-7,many,CASSERGFSYEQYF
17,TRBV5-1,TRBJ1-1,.,CASSWKSRDRGSTEAFF
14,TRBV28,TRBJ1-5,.,CASSSDRGGQPQHF
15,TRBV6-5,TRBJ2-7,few,CASSYGAGFSYEQYF
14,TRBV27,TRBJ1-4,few,CASSFALNDEKLFF
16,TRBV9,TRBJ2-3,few,CASTQGAGGSGDTQYF
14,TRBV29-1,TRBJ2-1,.,CSVVSRDGYNEQFF
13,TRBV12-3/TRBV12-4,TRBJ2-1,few,CASSLGSGGEQFF
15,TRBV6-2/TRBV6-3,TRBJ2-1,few,CASSSGRGRNNEQFF
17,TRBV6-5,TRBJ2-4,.,CASSYSGQGLAKNIQYF
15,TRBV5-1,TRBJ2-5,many,CASSLTRLTQETQYF